What follows is one TCR beta chain and its context. Assay: immunoSEQ multiplex PCR; the TCRdb copy retains only in-frame clones and omits some. The repertoire includes more than 90,000 clones, over 65% of them detected once, and roughly 6.2% sits in the top ten. Trimming cost V 7 bases and J 5 bases; bases outside gene matches: 7. The CDR3 totals 14 residues. Germline V gives CDR1 SGHDT, CDR2 YYEEEE. The data stem from a study of blood T cell repertoires in COVID-19. Sequenced sample: peripheral blood. This sequence originates from a man between 65 and 85 years old with acute or convalescent COVID-19. The J gene is TRBJ2-1, the V gene TRBV5-6, with 9 bases identical to TRBD2. The CDR3: CASRPRGGNNEQFF. The CDR3 DNA is TGTGCCAGCCGACCGCGGGGGGGTAACAATGAGCAGTTCTTC.